The next 9 T cell receptor beta chains were all read from a single sample in a study of blood T cell repertoires in COVID-19. This table comes from immunoSEQ multiplex PCR, and its TCRdb copy is limited to in-frame clones, with some not included. The table has 310,000 or so clones, roughly 87% seen once. The sample taken for sequencing was PBMCs or T cells enriched from blood (not recorded which). These TCRs come from a woman aged 18-30 years who had recovered from COVID-19.

This clone was recorded a few times. The chain recombines TRBV29-1 with TRBJ2-1; 7 nucleotides match TRBD1. The germline CDR1 and CDR2 sequences are SQVTM and ANQGSEA. Trimming removed 7 bases from V and 3 bases from J; junction bases left unmatched: 12. This CDR3 contains 15 residues. This CDR3 reads CSGESGGRVYNEQFF. CDR3 DNA sequence: TGCAGCGGCGAATCAGGGGGAAGGGTCTACAATGAGCAGTTCTTC.

The chain recombines TRBV28 with TRBJ2-5, with D maybe TRBD1 (5 bases). Looked up from germline, CDR1 is MDHEN and CDR2 is SYDVKM. The CDR3 length is 15 residues. Trimming took 5 bases from V and 4 from J, leaving 17 bases between them. Here the CDR3 reads CASSGLRRGSETQYF. The DNA for the CDR3 is TGTGCCAGCAGTGGGTTGAGAAGGGGCTCAGAGACCCAGTACTTC.

The chain employs TRBV4-2 and TRBJ2-1; 10 bases line up with TRBD2. The CDR3 length is 15 residues. Trimming removed 5 bases from V and 4 bases from J; junction bases left unmatched: 5. From germline, CDR1 is LGHNA and CDR2 YNFKEQ. CDR3 nucleotide sequence: TGTGCCAGCAGCTCGAGCGGGGGGGCTTACAATGAGCAGTTCTTC. Encoded protein: CASSSSGGAYNEQFF.

This chain joins TRBV6-5 and TRBJ1-2; tentative D call: TRBD1 (5 bases). In germline, CDR1 is MNHEY, CDR2 SVGAGI. V gave up 2 bases and J gave up 7 bases, with 14 bases separating them. There are 14 residues in the CDR3. DNA of the CDR3: TGTGCCAGCAGTTACGCCCGCAGGGATAGTGGCTACACCTTC. It yields the protein CASSYARRDSGYTF.

V usage is TRBV9 and J usage is TRBJ1-1; D is unclear. The CDR3 has 17 amino acids. V was clipped by 4 bases and J by 5 bases, with 24 bases between them. Germline V gene lookup returns CDR1 SGDLS and CDR2 YYNGEE. In nucleotides, the CDR3 is TGTGCCAGCAGCCCCCTAGGTGTGGATCCGGGGAGGACTGAAGCTTTCTTT. Translation gives CASSPLGVDPGRTEAFF.

V gene TRBV3-1 (or the pseudogene TRBV3-2) combines with J gene TRBJ1-5; possible D gene TRBD1, 6 bases. Germline V CDR1 and CDR2: LGHDT, YNNKEL (reference sequence). This CDR3 has 12 residues. Trimming stripped 4 bases from V and 10 bases from J, with 11 bases between. CDR3 in DNA: TGTGCCAGCAGCCTCCCAGGGGAACCCCAGCATTTT. As protein: CASSLPGEPQHF.

V usage is TRBV30 and J usage is TRBJ1-4, with D perhaps matching TRBD1 (5 bases). V was cut by 3 bases and J by 0 bases, with 11 bases left in between. This CDR3 spans 15 amino acids. CDR1 GTSNPN and CDR2 SVGIG come from the germline V gene (reference sequence). CDR3 amino acids: CAWSAGQPTNEKLFF. As DNA, the CDR3 is TGTGCCTGGAGCGCAGGACAACCAACTAATGAAAAACTGTTTTTT.

The rearrangement joins TRBV11-2 to TRBJ1-2; 8 bases are shared with TRBD1. Germline V gives CDR1 SGHAT, CDR2 FQNNGV. V gave up 5 bases and J gave up 0 bases; unmatched junction bases: 8. The CDR3 length is 16 residues. The CDR3 nucleotides are TGTGCCAGCAGCGCCCTAGACAGGGGACCTAACTATGGCTACACCTTC. Translating gives CASSALDRGPNYGYTF.

This clone has only a few counts. This chain connects TRBV6-5 to TRBJ2-1; 10 bases fit TRBD2. This CDR3 has 15 residues. Germline V gene data show CDR1 as MNHEY and CDR2 as SVGAGI. Germline trimming cut 7 bases from V and 7 bases from J; bases unmatched to any gene: 10. The chain's CDR3 is CASNFLTSGLNEQFF. The CDR3 bases are TGTGCCAGCAATTTTCTGACTAGCGGGCTTAATGAGCAGTTCTTC.